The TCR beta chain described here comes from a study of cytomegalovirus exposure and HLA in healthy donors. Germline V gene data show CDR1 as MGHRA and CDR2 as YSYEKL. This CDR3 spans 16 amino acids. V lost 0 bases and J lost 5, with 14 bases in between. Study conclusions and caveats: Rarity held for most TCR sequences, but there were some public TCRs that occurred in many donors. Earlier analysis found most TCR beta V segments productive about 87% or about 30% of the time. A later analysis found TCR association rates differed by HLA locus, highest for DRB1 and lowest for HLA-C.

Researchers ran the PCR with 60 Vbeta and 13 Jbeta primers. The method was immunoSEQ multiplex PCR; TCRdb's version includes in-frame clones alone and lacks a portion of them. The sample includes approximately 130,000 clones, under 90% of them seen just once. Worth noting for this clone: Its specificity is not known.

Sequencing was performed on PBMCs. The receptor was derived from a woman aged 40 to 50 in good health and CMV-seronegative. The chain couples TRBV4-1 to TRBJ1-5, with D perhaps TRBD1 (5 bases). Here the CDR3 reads CASSQDGAYLDQPQHF. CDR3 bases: TGCGCCAGCAGCCAAGATGGGGCTTACCTCGATCAGCCCCAGCATTTT.